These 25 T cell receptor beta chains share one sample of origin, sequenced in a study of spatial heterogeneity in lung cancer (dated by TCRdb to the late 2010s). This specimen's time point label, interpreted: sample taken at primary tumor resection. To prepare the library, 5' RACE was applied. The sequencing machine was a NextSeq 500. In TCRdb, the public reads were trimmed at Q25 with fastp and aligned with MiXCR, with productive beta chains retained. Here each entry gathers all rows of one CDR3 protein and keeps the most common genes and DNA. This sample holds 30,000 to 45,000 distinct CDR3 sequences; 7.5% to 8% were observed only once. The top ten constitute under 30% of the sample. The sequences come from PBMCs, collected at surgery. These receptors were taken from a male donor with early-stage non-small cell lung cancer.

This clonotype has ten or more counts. The CDR3 nucleotides are TGCAGTGCTAGGAGGACAGGGAGAGGGACTGAAGCTTTCTTT. It specifies CSARRTGRGTEAFF. The V and J genes are TRBV20-1 and TRBJ1-1; 8 positions agree with TRBD1. Germline trimming cut 3 bases from V and 5 bases from J; bases unmatched to any gene: 8. The CDR3 runs to 14 residues. In germline, CDR1 is DFQATT, CDR2 SNEGSKA (reference sequence).

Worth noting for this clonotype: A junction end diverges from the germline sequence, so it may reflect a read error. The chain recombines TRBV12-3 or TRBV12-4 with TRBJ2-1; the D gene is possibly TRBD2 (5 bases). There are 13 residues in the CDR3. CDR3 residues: CASSWGRGRERFF. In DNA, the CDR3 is TGTGCCAGCAGTTGGGGTCGGGGAAGGGAGCGGTTCTTC.

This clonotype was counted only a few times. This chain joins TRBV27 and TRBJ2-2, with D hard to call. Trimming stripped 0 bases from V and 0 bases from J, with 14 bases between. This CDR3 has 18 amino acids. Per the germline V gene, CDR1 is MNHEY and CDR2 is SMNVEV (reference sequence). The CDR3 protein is CASSLSPQRTPNTGELFF. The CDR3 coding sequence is TGTGCCAGCAGTTTATCCCCCCAGAGGACCCCGAACACCGGGGAGCTGTTTTTT.

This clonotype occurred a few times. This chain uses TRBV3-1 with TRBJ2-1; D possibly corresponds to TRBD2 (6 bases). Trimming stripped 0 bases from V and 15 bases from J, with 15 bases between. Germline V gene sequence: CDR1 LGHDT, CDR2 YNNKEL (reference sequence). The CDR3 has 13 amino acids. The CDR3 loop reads CASSQEGGQHTFF. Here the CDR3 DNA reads TGTGCCAGCAGCCAAGAAGGAGGGCAACATACGTTCTTC.

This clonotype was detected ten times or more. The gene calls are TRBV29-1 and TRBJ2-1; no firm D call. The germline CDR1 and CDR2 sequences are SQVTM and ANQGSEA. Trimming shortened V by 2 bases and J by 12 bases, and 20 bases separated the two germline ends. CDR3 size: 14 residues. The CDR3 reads CSVEPWTYPRGQFF. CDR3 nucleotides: TGCAGCGTTGAACCCTGGACCTACCCCCGAGGGCAGTTCTTC.

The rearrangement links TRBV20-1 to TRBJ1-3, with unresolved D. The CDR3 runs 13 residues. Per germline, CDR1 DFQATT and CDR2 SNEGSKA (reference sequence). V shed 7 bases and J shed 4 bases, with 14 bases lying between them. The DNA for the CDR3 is TGCAGTGTAAGAAGGAGCATCGGAAACACCATATATTTT. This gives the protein CSVRRSIGNTIYF.

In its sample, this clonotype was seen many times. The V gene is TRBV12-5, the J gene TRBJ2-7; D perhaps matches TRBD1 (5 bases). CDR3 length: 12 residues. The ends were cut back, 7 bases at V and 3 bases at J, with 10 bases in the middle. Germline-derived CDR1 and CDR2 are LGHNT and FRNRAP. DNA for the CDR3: TGTGCTAGTGCCGGCAGGGTCTACGAGCAGTACTTC. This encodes CASAGRVYEQYF. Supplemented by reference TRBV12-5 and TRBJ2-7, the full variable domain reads DARVTQTPRHKVTEMGQEVTMRCQPILGHNTVFWYRQTMMQGLELLAYFRNRAPLDDSGMPKDRFSAEMPDATLATLKIQPSEPRDSAVYFCASAGRVYEQYFGPGTRLTVT.

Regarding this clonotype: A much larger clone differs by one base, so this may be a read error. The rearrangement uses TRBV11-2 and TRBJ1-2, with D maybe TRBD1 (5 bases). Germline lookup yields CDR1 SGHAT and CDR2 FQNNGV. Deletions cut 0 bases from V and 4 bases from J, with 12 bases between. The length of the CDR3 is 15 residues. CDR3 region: CASSLDRNRTYGYTF. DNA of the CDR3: TGTGCCAGCAGCTTAGACCGGAACAGGACCTATGGCTACACCTTC.

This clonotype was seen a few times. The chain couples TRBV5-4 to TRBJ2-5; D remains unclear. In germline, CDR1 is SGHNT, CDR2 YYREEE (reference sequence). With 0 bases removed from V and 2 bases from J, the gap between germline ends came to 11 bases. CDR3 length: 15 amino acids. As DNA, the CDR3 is TGTGCCAGCAGCTTGGGCCCTCAGATTCAAGAGACCCAGTACTTC. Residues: CASSLGPQIQETQYF.

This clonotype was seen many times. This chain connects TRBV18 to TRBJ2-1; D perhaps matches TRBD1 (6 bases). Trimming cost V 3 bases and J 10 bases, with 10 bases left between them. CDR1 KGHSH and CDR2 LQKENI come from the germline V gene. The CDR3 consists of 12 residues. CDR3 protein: CASSPDRIEQFF. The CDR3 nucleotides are TGTGCCAGCTCACCGGACAGAATCGAGCAGTTCTTC.

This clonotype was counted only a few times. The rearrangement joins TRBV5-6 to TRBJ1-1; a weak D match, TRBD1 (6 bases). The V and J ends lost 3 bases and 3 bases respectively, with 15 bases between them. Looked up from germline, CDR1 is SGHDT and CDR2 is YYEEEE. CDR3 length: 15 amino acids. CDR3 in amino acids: CASSSATGGHTEAFF. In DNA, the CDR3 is TGTGCCAGCAGCTCAGCCACGGGGGGGCACACTGAAGCTTTCTTT.

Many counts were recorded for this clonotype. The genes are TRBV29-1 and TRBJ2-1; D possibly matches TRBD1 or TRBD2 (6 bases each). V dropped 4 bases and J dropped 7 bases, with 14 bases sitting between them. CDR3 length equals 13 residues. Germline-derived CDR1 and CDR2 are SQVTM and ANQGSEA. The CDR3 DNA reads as TGCAGCGTTGTTCAGGGGAGGTCGAATGAGCAGTTCTTC. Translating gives CSVVQGRSNEQFF.

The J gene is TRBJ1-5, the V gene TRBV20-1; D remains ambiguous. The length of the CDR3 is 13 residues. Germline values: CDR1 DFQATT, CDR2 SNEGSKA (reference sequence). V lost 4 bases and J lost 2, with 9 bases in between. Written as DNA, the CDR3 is TGCAGTGCTAAACTAATAGGCAATCAGCCCCAGCATTTT. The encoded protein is CSAKLIGNQPQHF.

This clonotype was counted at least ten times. The CDR3 DNA reads as TGTGCCAGCAGTTTACGGAGCGGGAGGGATGAGCAGTTCTTC. Encoded protein: CASSLRSGRDEQFF. The chain uses TRBV12-3 or TRBV12-4 and TRBJ2-1, with TRBD2 matching over 10 bases. This CDR3 region has 14 residues. The trim removed 2 bases at V and 8 bases at J, leaving 3 bases unmatched.

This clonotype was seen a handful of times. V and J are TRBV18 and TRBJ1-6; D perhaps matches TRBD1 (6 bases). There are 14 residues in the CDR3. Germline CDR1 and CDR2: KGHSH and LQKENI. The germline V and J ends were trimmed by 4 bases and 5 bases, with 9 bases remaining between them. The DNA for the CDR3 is TGTGCCAGCTCACGCGACAGGAATAATTCACCCCTCCACTTT. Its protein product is CASSRDRNNSPLHF.

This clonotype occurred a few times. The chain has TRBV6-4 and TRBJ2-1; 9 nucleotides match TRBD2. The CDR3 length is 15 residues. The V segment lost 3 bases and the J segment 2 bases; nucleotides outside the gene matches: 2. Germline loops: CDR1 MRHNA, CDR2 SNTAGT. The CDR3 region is CASSELAGTYNEQFF. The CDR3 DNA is TGTGCCAGCAGTGAACTAGCGGGCACCTACAATGAGCAGTTCTTC.

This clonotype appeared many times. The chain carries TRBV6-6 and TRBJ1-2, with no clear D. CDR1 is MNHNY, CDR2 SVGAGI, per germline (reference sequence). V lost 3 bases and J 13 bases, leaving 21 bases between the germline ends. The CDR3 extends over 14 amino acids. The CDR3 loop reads CASSYGTDPGGRTF. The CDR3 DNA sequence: TGTGCCAGCAGTTATGGAACGGACCCGGGCGGGCGCACCTTC.

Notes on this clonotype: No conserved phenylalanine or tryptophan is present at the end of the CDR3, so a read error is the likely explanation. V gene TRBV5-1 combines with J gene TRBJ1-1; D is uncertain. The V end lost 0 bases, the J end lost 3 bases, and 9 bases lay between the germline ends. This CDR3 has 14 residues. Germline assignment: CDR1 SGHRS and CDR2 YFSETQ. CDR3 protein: CASSLAMGYTEAFL. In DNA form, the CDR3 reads TGCGCCAGCAGCTTGGCGATGGGCTACACTGAAGCTTTCCTT.

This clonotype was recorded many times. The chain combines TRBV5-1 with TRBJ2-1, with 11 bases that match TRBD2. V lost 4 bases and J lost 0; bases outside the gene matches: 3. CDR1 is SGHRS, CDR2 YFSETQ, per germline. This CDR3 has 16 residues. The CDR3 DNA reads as TGCGCCAGCAGCCTTAGCGGGAGGGCCTCCTACAATGAGCAGTTCTTC. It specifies CASSLSGRASYNEQFF.

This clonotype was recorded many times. CDR3 protein: CASSHDRTQGAYNEQFF. For the CDR3, the DNA is TGCGCCAGCAGCCACGATAGGACCCAGGGGGCATACAATGAGCAGTTCTTC. The chain employs TRBV4-3 and TRBJ2-1; TRBD1 matches 8 bases. Per the germline V gene, CDR1 is LGHNA and CDR2 is YSLEER. This CDR3 has 17 amino acids. Trimming cost V 3 bases and J 4 bases; bases outside gene matches: 11.

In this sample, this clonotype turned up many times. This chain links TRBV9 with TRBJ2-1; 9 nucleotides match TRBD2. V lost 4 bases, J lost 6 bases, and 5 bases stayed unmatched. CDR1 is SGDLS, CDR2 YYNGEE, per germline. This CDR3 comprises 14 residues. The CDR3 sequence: CASSLAGGLNEQFF. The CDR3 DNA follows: TGTGCCAGCAGCTTGGCGGGAGGGCTCAATGAGCAGTTCTTC.

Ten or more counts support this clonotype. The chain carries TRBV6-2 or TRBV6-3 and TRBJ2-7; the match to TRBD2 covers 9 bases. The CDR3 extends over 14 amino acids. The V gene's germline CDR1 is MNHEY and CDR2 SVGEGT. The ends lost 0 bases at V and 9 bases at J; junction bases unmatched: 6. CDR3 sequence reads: CASSYSGLAFGQYV. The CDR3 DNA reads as TGTGCCAGCAGTTACTCCGGACTAGCGTTCGGGCAGTACGTC.

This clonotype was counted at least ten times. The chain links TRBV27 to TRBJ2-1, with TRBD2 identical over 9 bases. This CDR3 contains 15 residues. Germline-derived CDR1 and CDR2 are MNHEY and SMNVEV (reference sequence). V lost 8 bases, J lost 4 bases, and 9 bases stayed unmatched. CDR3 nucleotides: TGTGCCAGCGGCTTGCTAGCGGGGTTATACAATGAGCAGTTCTTC. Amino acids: CASGLLAGLYNEQFF.

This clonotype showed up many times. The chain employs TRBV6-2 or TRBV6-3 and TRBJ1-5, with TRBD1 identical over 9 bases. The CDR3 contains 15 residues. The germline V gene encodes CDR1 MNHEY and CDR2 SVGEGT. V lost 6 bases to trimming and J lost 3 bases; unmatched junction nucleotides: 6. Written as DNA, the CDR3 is TGTGCCAGCAGCCCCTGGGACAGGGCCAATCAGCCCCAGCATTTT. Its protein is CASSPWDRANQPQHF.

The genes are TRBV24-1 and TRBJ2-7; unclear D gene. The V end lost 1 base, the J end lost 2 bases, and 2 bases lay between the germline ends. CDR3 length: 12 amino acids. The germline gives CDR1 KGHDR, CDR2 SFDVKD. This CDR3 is CATSDFAYEQYV. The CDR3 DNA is TGTGCCACCAGTGATTTCGCCTACGAGCAGTACGTC.